This entry describes one TCR beta chain. Its target is unknown. TCRdb keeps only in-frame clones here, not all; method: immunoSEQ multiplex PCR. The data contain around 30,000 clones, more than 55% of them singletons. These data come from a study of vaccination effects on CD4 cells after COVID-19. Looking at the study overall: Sampling occurred a median 72 days post second dose, range 14 to 241.

Sequencing was preceded by expansion of antigen-specific CD4+ T cells with viral peptide pools in the ViraFEST assay. It was after roughly 11 days of culture that CD4+ T cells were isolated. All participants had two doses of either the BNT162b2 or mRNA-1273 vaccine. The V segment lost 7 bases and the J segment 2 bases; nucleotides outside the gene matches: 14. The length of the CDR3 is 16 residues. The germline V gene has CDR1 SGHRS and CDR2 YFSETQ. The V call is TRBV5-1, the J call TRBJ1-2; 7 bases fit TRBD1. The specimen was CD4+ T cells from PBMCs cultured with SARS-CoV-2 spike peptides, collected after COVID-19 vaccination. This TCR was sampled from a human donor who received a COVID-19 vaccine. The CDR3 DNA sequence: TGCGCCAGCCGGATAGGGGGCGCTACCATCAACTATGGCTACACCTTC. Its translation: CASRIGGATINYGYTF.